This T cell receptor beta chain was recovered during a study of post-analysis software for immune sequencing data. The CDR3 runs 14 residues. Germline values: CDR1 SGHRS, CDR2 YFSETQ. Between the trimmed V and J ends, which lost 4 bases and 0 bases, there was a span of 11 bases. The study, taken as a whole, reports: Elevated frequency relative to controls characterized four or five TRBV segments in patients, TRBV5-6, TRBV5-1 and TRBV20-1 among them.

Worth noting for this clonotype: Its antigen is not identified.

The TCR beta cDNA libraries contained unique molecular identifiers. TCRdb used MiXCR to reprocess the PCR reads, holding one entry per CDR3 protein. The table lists about 820,000 distinct CDR3 sequences, around 53% of them singletons. This receptor was identified in a girl under 18 with multiple sclerosis. Sequenced input: blood. V is TRBV5-1 and J is TRBJ2-7, with D possibly TRBD2 on 5 matching bases. CDR3 DNA: TGCGCCAGCAGCGAGGCCGGGAACTCCTACGAGCAGTACTTC. Amino acid sequence: CASSEAGNSYEQYF.